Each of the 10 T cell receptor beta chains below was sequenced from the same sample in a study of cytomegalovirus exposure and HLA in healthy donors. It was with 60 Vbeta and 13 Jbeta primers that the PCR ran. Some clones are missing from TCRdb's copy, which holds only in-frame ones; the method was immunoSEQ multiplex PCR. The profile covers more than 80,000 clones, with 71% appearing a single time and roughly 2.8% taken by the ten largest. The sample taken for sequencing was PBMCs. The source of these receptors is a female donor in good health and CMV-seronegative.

CDR3 sequence (DNA): TGTGCCAGCAGTGAGCCGAGGACAGGGCCGACCTATGGCTACACCTTC. Translating it yields CASSEPRTGPTYGYTF. The rearrangement joins TRBV2 to TRBJ1-2, with 8 bases identical to TRBD1. The junction had 10 bases not matched to a gene; V was cut back by 3 bases and J by 4 bases. The CDR3 is 16 amino acids. CDR1 and CDR2 from the germline V gene are SNHLY and FYNNEI.

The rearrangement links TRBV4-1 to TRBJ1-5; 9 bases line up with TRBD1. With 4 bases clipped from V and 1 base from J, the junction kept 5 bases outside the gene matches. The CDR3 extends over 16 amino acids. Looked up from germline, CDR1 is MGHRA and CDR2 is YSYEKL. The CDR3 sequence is CASSPGTGTSNQPQHF. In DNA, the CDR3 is TGCGCCAGCAGCCCCGGGACAGGGACGAGCAATCAGCCCCAGCATTTT.

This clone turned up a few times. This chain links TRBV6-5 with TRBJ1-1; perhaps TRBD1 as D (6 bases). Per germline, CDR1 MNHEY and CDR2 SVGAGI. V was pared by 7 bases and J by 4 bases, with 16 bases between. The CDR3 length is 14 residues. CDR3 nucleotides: TGTGCCAGCATAGGACAGAGTAAGACCACTGAAGCTTTCTTT. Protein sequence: CASIGQSKTTEAFF.

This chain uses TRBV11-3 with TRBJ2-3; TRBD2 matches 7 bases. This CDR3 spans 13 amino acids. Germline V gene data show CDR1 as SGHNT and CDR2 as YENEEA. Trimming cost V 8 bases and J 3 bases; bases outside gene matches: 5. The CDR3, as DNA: TGTGCCAGCGGCGGGAGAAGGACAGATACGCAGTATTTT. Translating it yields CASGGRRTDTQYF.

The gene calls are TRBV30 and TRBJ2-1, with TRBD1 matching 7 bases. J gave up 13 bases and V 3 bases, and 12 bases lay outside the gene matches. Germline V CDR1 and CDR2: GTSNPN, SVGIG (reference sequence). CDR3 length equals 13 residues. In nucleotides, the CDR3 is TGTGCCTGGAGGGGAGCACAAACAGGGGCCCAGTTCTTC. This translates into CAWRGAQTGAQFF.

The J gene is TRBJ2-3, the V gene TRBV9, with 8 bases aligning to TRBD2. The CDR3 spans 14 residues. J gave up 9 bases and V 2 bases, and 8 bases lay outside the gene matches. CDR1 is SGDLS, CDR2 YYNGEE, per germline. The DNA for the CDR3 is TGTGCCAGCAGCGTCTCTGTCGCGGGAGGAACGCAGTATTTT. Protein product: CASSVSVAGGTQYF.

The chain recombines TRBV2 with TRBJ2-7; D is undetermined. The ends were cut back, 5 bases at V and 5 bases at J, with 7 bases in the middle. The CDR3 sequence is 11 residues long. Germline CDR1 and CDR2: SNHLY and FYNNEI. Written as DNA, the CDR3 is TGTGCCAGCAGTCCATCCAACGAGCAGTACTTC. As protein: CASSPSNEQYF. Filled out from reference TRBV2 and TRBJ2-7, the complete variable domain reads EPEVTQTPSHQVTQMGQEVILRCVPISNHLYFYWYRQILGQKVEFLVSFYNNEISEKSEIFDDQFSVERPDGSNFTLKIRSTKLEDSAMYFCASSPSNEQYFGPGTRLTVT.

This CDR3 is CASSISPRTGPGHEQYF. DNA for the CDR3: TGTGCCAGTAGTATTTCACCCCGGACAGGTCCGGGACACGAGCAGTACTTC. The rearrangement joins TRBV19 to TRBJ2-7; 7 bases fit TRBD1. The CDR3 sequence is 17 residues long. Germline CDR1 and CDR2: LNHDA and SQIVND (reference sequence). Trimming took 3 bases from V and 5 from J; bases not matched to a gene: 16.

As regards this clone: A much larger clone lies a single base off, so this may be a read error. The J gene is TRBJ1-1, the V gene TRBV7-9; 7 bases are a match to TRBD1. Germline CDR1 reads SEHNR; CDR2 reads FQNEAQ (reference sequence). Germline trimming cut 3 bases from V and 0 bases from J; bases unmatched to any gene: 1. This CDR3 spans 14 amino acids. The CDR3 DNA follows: TGTGCCAGCAGCTTGGGACAGATGAACACTGAAGCTTTCTTT. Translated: CASSLGQMNTEAFF.

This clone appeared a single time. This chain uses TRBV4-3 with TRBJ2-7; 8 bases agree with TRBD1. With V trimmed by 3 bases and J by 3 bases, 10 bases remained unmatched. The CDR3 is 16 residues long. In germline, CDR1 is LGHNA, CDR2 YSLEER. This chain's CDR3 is CASSQARQGIGYEQYF. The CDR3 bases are TGCGCCAGCAGCCAGGCAAGACAGGGGATTGGCTACGAGCAGTACTTC.